This T cell receptor (beta chain) comes out of a study of T cell responses to AZD1222 COVID-19 vaccine. In regard to this clone: Its antigen is unknown.

The study, taken as a whole, reports: Unmutated variant regions reportedly attract nearly half of all spike-specific TCRs. Clonal diversity was possibly underestimated, and white British individuals and females predominated among donors.

The protocol was immunoSEQ multiplex PCR, while the TCRdb copy is restricted to in-frame clones and leaves out a portion. The sample has 200,000 or so clones; about 91% are singletons. CDR1 is KGHSH, CDR2 LQKENI, per germline. V dropped 2 bases and J dropped 5 bases, with 7 bases sitting between them. The CDR3 length is 12 residues. The sample consisted of peripheral blood, taken on day 0 of AZD1222 vaccination. This chain joins TRBV18 and TRBJ2-7; no firm D call. This receptor was identified in an adult in good health. CDR3 amino acids: CASSPGRHEQYF. The CDR3 bases are TGTGCCAGCTCACCAGGTAGGCACGAGCAGTACTTC.